This record looks at one T cell receptor (beta chain) sequence and its context. The antigen is unknown. The data were taken from a study of cytomegalovirus exposure and HLA in healthy donors. Study summary: There were some 380 genotyped donors. Of these, 81% fell in the genetic ancestry cluster associated with self-reported Caucasian donors. The study's findings and limits: A highly shared variant cluster was judged a likely technical artifact. Accurate predictions that matched the HLA-A and HLA-B alleles of most subjects were reportedly made from TCR beta sequences. Being productive about 90% or about 30% of the time was typical of most TCR beta V segments in an earlier analysis.

The J segment lost 3 bases and the V segment lost 5 bases, leaving 6 bases of the junction unmatched. This CDR3 contains 15 residues. Germline CDR1 is MGHRA and CDR2 is YSYEKL. The study ran its PCR with 60 Vbeta and 13 Jbeta primers. Measured with immunoSEQ multiplex PCR; TCRdb has only the in-frame clones, and not every one. The table shows 100,000 or so clones, with about 66% occurring only once. The sequencing sample was made of PBMCs. This TCR was recovered from a man aged 25 to 45 in good health and CMV-seronegative. The rearrangement uses TRBV4-1 and TRBJ2-2, with 7 bases that match TRBD1. Written as DNA, the CDR3 is TGCGCCAGCAGCTCGCGACAGGGCGACACCGGGGAGCTGTTTTTT. It is translated as CASSSRQGDTGELFF.